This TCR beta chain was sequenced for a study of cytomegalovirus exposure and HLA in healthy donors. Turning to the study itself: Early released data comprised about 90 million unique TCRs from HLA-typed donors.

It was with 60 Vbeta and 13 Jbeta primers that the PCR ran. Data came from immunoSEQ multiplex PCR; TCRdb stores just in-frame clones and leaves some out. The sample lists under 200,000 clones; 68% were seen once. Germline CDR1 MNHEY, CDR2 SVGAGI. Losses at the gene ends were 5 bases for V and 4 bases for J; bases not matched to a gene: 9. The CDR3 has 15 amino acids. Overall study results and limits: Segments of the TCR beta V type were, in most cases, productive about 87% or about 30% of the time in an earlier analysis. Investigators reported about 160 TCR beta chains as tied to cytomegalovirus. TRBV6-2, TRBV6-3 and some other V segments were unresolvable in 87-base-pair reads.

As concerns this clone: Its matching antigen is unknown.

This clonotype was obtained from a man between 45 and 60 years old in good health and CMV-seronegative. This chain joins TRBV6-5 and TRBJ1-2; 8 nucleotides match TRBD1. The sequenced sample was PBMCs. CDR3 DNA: TGTGCCAGCAGTGCACCGGGACAGGCGACCTATGGCTACACCTTC. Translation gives CASSAPGQATYGYTF.